This passage covers 32 T cell receptor beta chains from one sample sequenced in a study of CD8 T cells in Susac syndrome. With random hexamers, 0.5 to 1 ug RNA was reverse transcribed. TCRdb called the immunoSEQ multiplex PCR reads again in MiXCR, with one record for every CDR3 protein. The table lists hundreds of thousands of distinct CDR3 sequences, approximately 91% of them singletons. Sequenced sample: CD8+ T cells from PBMCs. The receptors derive from a human donor with multiple sclerosis.

This clonotype showed up just once. The chain employs TRBV29-1 and TRBJ1-2, with a tentative D call TRBD1 (5 bases). Trimming removed 3 bases from V and 2 bases from J, with 10 bases in between. CDR1 is SQVTM and CDR2 is ANQGSEA in the germline V gene. CDR3 length: 13 residues. The CDR3 spells CSVDPGENYGYTF. CDR3 in DNA: TGCAGCGTTGATCCGGGGGAGAACTATGGCTACACCTTC.

This clonotype was seen more than once but under ten times. The V and J genes are TRBV4-1 and TRBJ2-7; D is ambiguous. This CDR3 contains 15 residues. Germline V lookup: CDR1 MGHRA, CDR2 YSYEKL. The V end lost 3 bases, the J end lost 0 bases, and 12 bases lay between the germline ends. CDR3 bases: TGCGCCAGCAGCCACCAGACGCAGAGCTCCTACGAGCAGTACTTC. It codes for CASSHQTQSSYEQYF.

The chain uses TRBV14 and TRBJ2-1, with D maybe TRBD1 (6 bases). The germline V gene encodes CDR1 SGHDN and CDR2 FVKESK. The CDR3 has 15 amino acids. The V gene lost 7 bases and the J gene lost 7 bases, with 20 bases spanning the gap. The CDR3 DNA reads as TGTGCCAGCACTATGGGGGCTTCGAGCCGAAATGAGCAGTTCTTC. It yields the protein CASTMGASSRNEQFF.

This clonotype was observed once. The chain recombines TRBV25-1 with TRBJ2-1; either TRBD1 or TRBD2 may supply D (5 bases each). The germline V gene has CDR1 MGHDK and CDR2 SYGVNS. The CDR3 extends over 16 amino acids. The germline V and J ends were trimmed by 0 bases and 0 bases, with 9 bases remaining between them. In DNA form, the CDR3 reads TGTGCCAGCAGTGAATACGGGGCTAGCTCCTACAATGAGCAGTTCTTC. Residues: CASSEYGASSYNEQFF.

This clonotype was seen a single time. The chain combines TRBV7-9 with TRBJ1-5; D not certain. Germline CDR1 reads SEHNR; CDR2 reads FQNEAQ (reference sequence). Trimming stripped 5 bases from V and 3 bases from J, with 20 bases between. The CDR3 is 17 residues long. CDR3: CASSRPGKGKDNQPQHF. The CDR3 DNA reads TGTGCCAGCAGCCGTCCAGGAAAAGGAAAGGACAATCAGCCCCAGCATTTT.

The chain links TRBV27 to TRBJ2-1; perhaps TRBD2 as D (5 bases). CDR1 and CDR2 (germline): MNHEY, SMNVEV (reference sequence). Trimming left V 6 bases short and J 5 bases short, with 11 bases between. The CDR3 runs 13 residues. Written as DNA, the CDR3 is TGTGCCAGCAGGCAGCGGATGGACAATGAGCAGTTCTTC. Amino acids: CASRQRMDNEQFF.

The J gene is TRBJ2-1, the V gene TRBV28; 14 bases are shared with TRBD2. There are 16 residues in the CDR3. Germline loops: CDR1 MDHEN, CDR2 SYDVKM. V lost 5 bases to trimming and J lost 5 bases; unmatched junction nucleotides: 5. The CDR3 DNA follows: TGTGCCAGCAGTCTCCCGGGACTAGCGGGAGACAATGAGCAGTTCTTC. Encoded protein: CASSLPGLAGDNEQFF.

This CDR3 reads CASSPHRTLGQGTDTQYF. CDR3 nucleotides: TGTGCCAGCAGCCCCCATCGTACACTAGGACAGGGAACAGATACGCAGTATTTT. V is TRBV7-3 and J is TRBJ2-3, with 8 nucleotides matching TRBD1. The CDR3 has 18 amino acids. V dropped 5 bases and J dropped 3; count of bases not matched to a gene: 16. Germline assignment: CDR1 SGHTA and CDR2 FQGTGA.

This clonotype came up once. This rearrangement joins TRBV28 to TRBJ2-6; a possible D gene is TRBD1 (6 bases). CDR3 size: 18 residues. Germline V gene lookup returns CDR1 MDHEN and CDR2 SYDVKM. The V end was cut by 2 bases, the J end by 0 bases, with 14 bases between. The CDR3 DNA is TGTGCCAGCAGTTTACTCACGCAGGGGAGCTCTGGGGCCAACGTCCTGACTTTC. Its translation is CASSLLTQGSSGANVLTF.

The rearrangement uses TRBV3-1 and TRBJ2-3; 10 bases are shared with TRBD2. Trimming at V came to 3 bases and at J to 2 bases, leaving 5 bases not matched to a gene. The CDR3 runs 16 residues. Looked up from germline, CDR1 is LGHDT and CDR2 is YNNKEL (reference sequence). The CDR3 sequence is CASSQLAGEFTDTQYF. In nucleotides, the CDR3 is TGTGCCAGCAGCCAGCTAGCGGGGGAGTTCACAGATACGCAGTATTTT.

CDR3 region: CASSLRPLRWETQYF. CDR3 bases: TGTGCCAGCAGTCTGCGGCCCCTAAGGTGGGAGACCCAGTACTTC. This sequence joins TRBV27 and TRBJ2-5; D unresolved. V dropped 5 bases and J dropped 5 bases, with 18 bases sitting between them. Per the germline V gene, CDR1 is MNHEY and CDR2 is SMNVEV (reference sequence). CDR3 length: 15 residues.

The chain is built from TRBV27 and TRBJ1-5; D is ambiguous. Germline-derived CDR1 and CDR2 are MNHEY and SMNVEV (reference sequence). Trimming shortened V by 4 bases and J by 7 bases, and 20 bases separated the two germline ends. The CDR3 runs to 16 residues. In DNA, the CDR3 is TGTGCCAGCAGTTCCACGGTGAGCCCGGTAGGCCAGCCCCAGCATTTT. Residues: CASSSTVSPVGQPQHF.

The chain carries TRBV27 and TRBJ2-1; 14 bases match TRBD2. Germline V gene sequence: CDR1 MNHEY, CDR2 SMNVEV (reference sequence). CDR3 length: 14 residues. Trimming removed 3 bases from V and 9 bases from J; junction bases left unmatched: 1. The CDR3 DNA sequence: TGTGCCAGCAGTTTTGGACTAGCGGGAGGTGAGCAGTTCTTC. Protein: CASSFGLAGGEQFF.

The chain is built from TRBV28 and TRBJ2-5, with D possibly matching TRBD2 (5 bases). CDR1 and CDR2 from the germline V gene are MDHEN and SYDVKM. The CDR3 loop spans 14 amino acids. Trimming stripped 6 bases from V and 4 bases from J, with 15 bases between. The CDR3: CASRDSDNRETQYF. CDR3 nucleotide sequence: TGTGCCAGCAGGGACTCCGATAATCGAGAGACCCAGTACTTC.

This clonotype was counted a single time. J is TRBJ2-2 and V is TRBV24-1; 9 bases agree with TRBD2. Germline V gene lookup returns CDR1 KGHDR and CDR2 SFDVKD. V trimming: 6 bases; J trimming: 7 bases; junction bases outside the gene matches: 17. The CDR3 has 18 residues. CDR3 DNA sequence: TGTGCCACCAGTTCTATGCCTGGACTAGCGCGGGATGACGGGGAGCTGTTTTTT. It yields the protein CATSSMPGLARDDGELFF.

V is TRBV7-2 and J is TRBJ1-2; TRBD1 agrees at 9 bases. The CDR3 runs to 14 residues. V gave up 5 bases and J gave up 6 bases; unmatched junction bases: 7. Germline assignment: CDR1 SGHTA and CDR2 FQGNSA. CDR3: CASSAGTGMDGYTF. The CDR3 DNA follows: TGTGCCAGCAGCGCCGGGACAGGGATGGATGGCTACACCTTC.

The chain recombines TRBV7-3 with TRBJ2-2; D gene unclear. Germline V gene lookup returns CDR1 SGHTA and CDR2 FQGTGA. Trimming shortened V by 5 bases and J by 4 bases, and 8 bases separated the two germline ends. The CDR3 runs 13 residues. In DNA, the CDR3 is TGTGCCAGCAGCAGACACCCCACCGGGGAGCTGTTTTTT. It codes for CASSRHPTGELFF.

The J gene is TRBJ2-3, the V gene TRBV28, with 7 positions matching TRBD2. The CDR3 runs to 14 residues. Germline loops: CDR1 MDHEN, CDR2 SYDVKM. Trimming at V came to 8 bases and at J to 1 base, leaving 6 bases not matched to a gene. The CDR3 here is CASFRAGGTDTQYF. CDR3 nucleotides: TGTGCCAGCTTCCGGGCGGGAGGCACAGATACGCAGTATTTT.

The chain joins TRBV7-2 to TRBJ2-1, with 9 bases aligning to TRBD2. The germline CDR1 and CDR2 sequences are SGHTA and FQGNSA. With V trimmed by 5 bases and J by 5 bases, 13 bases remained unmatched. CDR3 size: 17 residues. The CDR3, as DNA: TGTGCCAGCAGCCCGTGGTTTAGCGGGAGTATTGACAATGAGCAGTTCTTC. Its protein is CASSPWFSGSIDNEQFF.

The J gene is TRBJ1-4, the V gene TRBV11-2; no firm D call. CDR3 size: 14 residues. The V gene lost 3 bases and the J gene lost 4 bases, with 9 bases spanning the gap. Germline CDR1 is SGHAT and CDR2 is FQNNGV. This chain's CDR3 is CASSFSSSNEKLFF. In nucleotides, the CDR3 is TGTGCCAGCAGCTTTTCCAGTAGTAATGAAAAACTGTTTTTT.

V usage is TRBV12-5 and J usage is TRBJ2-2; D is perhaps TRBD2 (5 bases). The CDR3 sequence is 17 residues long. The germline CDR1 and CDR2 sequences are LGHNT and FRNRAP. Trimming took off 2 bases at V and 4 bases at J, with 17 bases between the two ends. CDR3 in amino acids: CASGLSVRPAGTGELFF. The CDR3, as DNA: TGTGCTAGTGGTTTGTCGGTGCGCCCCGCGGGCACCGGGGAGCTGTTTTTT. The full variable domain, in which reference TRBV12-5 and TRBJ2-2 provide the parts outside the CDR3, is DARVTQTPRHKVTEMGQEVTMRCQPILGHNTVFWYRQTMMQGLELLAYFRNRAPLDDSGMPKDRFSAEMPDATLATLKIQPSEPRDSAVYFCASGLSVRPAGTGELFFGEGSRLTVL.

The count of this clonotype is one. V gene TRBV7-6 combines with J gene TRBJ1-3, with unresolved D. V was trimmed by 2 bases and J by 0 bases, leaving 8 bases between them. The CDR3 runs 15 residues. Germline V gene lookup returns CDR1 SGHVS and CDR2 FNYEAQ. The CDR3 loop is CASSLLTGSGNTIYF. The CDR3 nucleotides are TGTGCCAGCAGCTTATTGACCGGCTCTGGAAACACCATATATTTT. Looking up the rest from reference TRBV7-6 and TRBJ1-3 gives the full variable domain: GAGVSQSPRYKVTKRGQDVALRCDPISGHVSLYWYRQALGQGPEFLTYFNYEAQQDKSGLPNDRFSAERPEGSISTLTIQRTEQRDSAMYRCASSLLTGSGNTIYFGEGSWLTVV.

The CDR3 nucleotides read TGTGCCAGCATGAAGGGGAACACTGAAGCTTTCTTT. Residues: CASMKGNTEAFF. This chain links TRBV28 with TRBJ1-1; the D is unclear. CDR3 length: 12 amino acids. Germline loops: CDR1 MDHEN, CDR2 SYDVKM. Deletions cut 7 bases from V and 1 base from J, with 7 bases between.

Regarding this clonotype: The limits of the CDR3 on the DNA are not certain, so only TCRdb's listed CDR3 is given. The chain joins TRBV29-1 to TRBJ2-2; the listed D gene, TRBD1, was not tested against the DNA. Per the germline V gene, CDR1 is SQVTM and CDR2 is ANQGSEA. Inclusive of both ends, the CDR3 amounts to 15 amino acids. The CDR3 region is CSVDFRGHNTGELFF.

V gene TRBV12-3 or TRBV12-4 combines with J gene TRBJ1-5, with D unresolved. The CDR3 extends over 16 amino acids. Trimming removed 2 bases from V and 4 bases from J, with 15 bases in between. The CDR3 here is CASSLSSEGLNQPQHF. DNA of the CDR3: TGTGCCAGCAGTTTAAGCAGTGAAGGACTGAATCAGCCCCAGCATTTT.

This chain uses TRBV19 with TRBJ2-1; D perhaps matches TRBD2 (6 bases). The CDR3 covers 17 residues. V shed 1 base and J shed 4 bases, with 17 bases lying between them. The germline V gene encodes CDR1 LNHDA and CDR2 SQIVND (reference sequence). This CDR3 reads CASSIVFGDLGYNEQFF. The CDR3 bases are TGTGCCAGTAGTATAGTATTCGGGGACTTGGGATACAATGAGCAGTTCTTC.

The V and J genes are TRBV12-3 or TRBV12-4 and TRBJ2-1; D ambiguous. V lost 6 bases and J lost 0, with 9 bases in between. The CDR3 has 14 amino acids. CDR3 residues: CASSLSGSYNEQFF. In DNA, the CDR3 is TGTGCCAGCAGCTTGTCCGGCTCCTACAATGAGCAGTTCTTC.

The J gene is TRBJ2-3, the V gene TRBV19; D not resolved. Trimming took 7 bases from V and 4 from J, leaving 3 bases between them. The germline V gene has CDR1 LNHDA and CDR2 SQIVND (reference sequence). CDR3 length: 10 residues. CDR3 residues: CASKADTQYF. The CDR3 coding sequence is TGTGCCAGTAAGGCAGATACGCAGTATTTT.

The CDR3 loop is CASSPSGSLYEQYF. The CDR3 coding sequence is TGTGCCAGCAGCCCTAGCGGGAGTCTCTACGAGCAGTACTTC. The chain links TRBV9 to TRBJ2-7; TRBD2 matches at 10 bases. The V segment lost 4 bases and the J segment 3 bases; nucleotides outside the gene matches: 4. There are 14 residues in the CDR3. CDR1 is SGDLS, CDR2 YYNGEE, per germline. Complete variable domain (other parts from reference TRBV9 and TRBJ2-7): DSGVTQTPKHLITATGQRVTLRCSPRSGDLSVYWYQQSLDQGLQFLIQYYNGEERAKGNILERFSAQQFPDLHSELNLSSLELGDSALYFCASSPSGSLYEQYFGPGTRLTVT.

In its sample, this clonotype was seen once. The genes are TRBV9 and TRBJ2-5, with TRBD2 identical over 7 bases. J gave up 3 bases and V 1 base, and 6 bases lay outside the gene matches. Germline V gene sequence: CDR1 SGDLS, CDR2 YYNGEE. The CDR3 length is 15 residues. The CDR3 nucleotides read TGTGCCAGCAGCGTAATAAGCGGGGCCGAAGAGACCCAGTACTTC. This translates into CASSVISGAEETQYF.

The rearrangement links TRBV20-1 to TRBJ2-1; 11 nucleotides line up with TRBD1. Losses at the gene ends were 6 bases for V and 0 bases for J; bases not matched to a gene: 1. Germline values: CDR1 DFQATT, CDR2 SNEGSKA (reference sequence). The CDR3 is made up of 14 amino acids. CDR3 bases: TGCAGTGCAGGACAGGGGGCCTCCTACAATGAGCAGTTCTTC. This gives the protein CSAGQGASYNEQFF.

With respect to this clonotype: The junction and the germline gene differ at one end; a read error may be behind it. The chain recombines TRBV7-9 with TRBJ2-1; D is perhaps TRBD1 or TRBD2 (6 bases each). Germline values: CDR1 SEHNR, CDR2 FQNEAQ (reference sequence). This CDR3 has 14 amino acids. The CDR3 loop is CASTLGGIYNEQFF. The DNA of the CDR3 is TGTGCCAGCACCTTAGGGGGGATCTACAATGAGCAGTTCTTC.